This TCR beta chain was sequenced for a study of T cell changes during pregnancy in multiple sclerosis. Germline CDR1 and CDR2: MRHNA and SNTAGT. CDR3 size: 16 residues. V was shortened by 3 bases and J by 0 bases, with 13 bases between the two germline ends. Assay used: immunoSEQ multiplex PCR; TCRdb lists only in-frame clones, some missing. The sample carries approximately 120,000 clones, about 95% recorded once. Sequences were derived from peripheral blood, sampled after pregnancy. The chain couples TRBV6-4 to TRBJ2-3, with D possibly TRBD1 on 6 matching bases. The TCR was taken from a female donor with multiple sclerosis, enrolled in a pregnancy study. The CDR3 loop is CASSEAGTFSTDTQYF. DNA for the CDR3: TGTGCCAGCAGTGAAGCCGGGACATTTAGCACAGATACGCAGTATTTT.